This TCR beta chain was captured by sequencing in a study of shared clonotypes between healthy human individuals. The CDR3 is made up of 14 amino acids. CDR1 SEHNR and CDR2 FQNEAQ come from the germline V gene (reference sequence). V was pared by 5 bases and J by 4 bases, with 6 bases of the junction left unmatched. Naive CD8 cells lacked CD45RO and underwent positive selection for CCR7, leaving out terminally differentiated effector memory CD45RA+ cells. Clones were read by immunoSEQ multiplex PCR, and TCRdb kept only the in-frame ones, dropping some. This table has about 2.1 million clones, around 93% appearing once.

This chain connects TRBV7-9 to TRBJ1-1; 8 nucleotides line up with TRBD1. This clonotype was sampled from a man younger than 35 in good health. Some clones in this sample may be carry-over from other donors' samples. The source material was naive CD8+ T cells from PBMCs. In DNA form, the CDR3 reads TGTGCCAGCAGCGCCGGGACAGGACCCACTGAAGCTTTCTTT. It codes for CASSAGTGPTEAFF.